This T cell receptor beta chain was recorded in a study of CD8+ T cells in alopecia areata. Study results and limitations: Sequenced scalp T cells also include alphabeta T cells resident in normal skin. Researchers report lesional scalp, most notably alopecia totalis/universalis, outstripped normal scalp in clonality. Researchers reported that TCR sharing among patients proved less clear than in mice, possibly HLA-linked.

Of note for this clone: Its antigen is undetermined.

The CDR3 loop spans 18 amino acids. Per germline, CDR1 SGHTA and CDR2 FQGNSA. After removal of 1 base from V and 0 bases from J, the junction contained 5 bases not matched to a gene. Following extraction, RNA underwent reverse transcription to cDNA, which served as the sequencing template. Sequencing used immunoSEQ multiplex PCR; TCRdb keeps in-frame clones, though not all of them. The repertoire holds roughly 100,000 clones, with around 59% as singletons. The receptor's source is a human donor in good health. The rearrangement joins TRBV7-2 to TRBJ1-6; TRBD1 agrees at 8 bases. Material: CD4+ T cells sorted from blood. The CDR3 loop reads CASSLVGTGSSYNSPLHF. The CDR3 DNA is TGTGCCAGCAGCTTAGTAGGGACAGGCAGCTCCTATAATTCACCCCTCCACTTT.